The 13 T cell receptor beta chains listed next were all sequenced from one sample in a study of a mutant IDH1 vaccine in newly diagnosed glioma. The table came from immunoSEQ multiplex PCR; TCRdb's copy has only in-frame clones and leaves some out. In the table there are about 33,000 clones, more than 75% of which are singletons. No antigens are known for them. Noted time point: week 23, last vaccination. It was 300 ug of mutant IDH1 20-mer peptide that made up each vaccine dose, given with topical imiquimod. Source: PBMCs, taken from a glioma patient whose treatment included an IDH1 peptide vaccine. The receptors originated from a man between 40 and 49 years old with glioma.

The chain joins TRBV6-6 to TRBJ2-1; a possible D gene is TRBD1 (5 bases). V was pared by 3 bases and J by 5 bases, with 14 bases between. There are 15 residues in the CDR3. The germline V gene encodes CDR1 MNHNY and CDR2 SVGAGI (reference sequence). CDR3 sequence: CASSYSQGWDNEQFF. The CDR3 nucleotides are TGTGCCAGCAGTTATTCTCAGGGTTGGGACAATGAGCAGTTCTTC.

The V and J genes are TRBV12-5 and TRBJ1-2, with 12 bases that match TRBD1. The CDR3 contains 18 residues. Germline values: CDR1 LGHNT, CDR2 FRNRAP. V shed 0 bases, J shed 4 bases, and the junction held 9 bases outside the gene matches. CDR3 sequence (DNA): TGTGCTAGTGGTTTGGTAGGATCGGGGACAGGGGGCACCTATGGCTACACCTTC. Its translation is CASGLVGSGTGGTYGYTF. Filled out from reference TRBV12-5 and TRBJ1-2, the complete variable domain reads DARVTQTPRHKVTEMGQEVTMRCQPILGHNTVFWYRQTMMQGLELLAYFRNRAPLDDSGMPKDRFSAEMPDATLATLKIQPSEPRDSAVYFCASGLVGSGTGGTYGYTFGSGTRLTVV.

This clone was observed a few times. V gene TRBV29-1 combines with J gene TRBJ1-2; perhaps TRBD1 as D (5 bases). V lost 4 bases and J lost 8, with 14 bases in between. The CDR3 has 12 residues. CDR1 and CDR2 (germline): SQVTM, ANQGSEA. CDR3 bases: TGCAGCGTTGGTCGGGGGGTTGCAGGCTACACCTTC. Translated, it gives CSVGRGVAGYTF.

This sequence joins TRBV6-6 and TRBJ2-1; 7 positions match TRBD1. Germline CDR1 MNHNY, CDR2 SVGAGI (reference sequence). The CDR3 runs 16 residues. J gave up 3 bases and V 0 bases, and 5 bases lay outside the gene matches. This CDR3 reads CASSYSRQGYYNEQFF. In nucleotides, the CDR3 is TGTGCCAGCAGTTACTCGAGACAGGGCTACTACAATGAGCAGTTCTTC.

The gene calls are TRBV6-1 and TRBJ2-7; TRBD2 matches at 12 bases. V was pared by 5 bases and J by 4 bases, with 6 bases of the junction left unmatched. This CDR3 comprises 15 residues. CDR1 and CDR2 (germline): MNHNS, SASEGT. DNA for the CDR3: TGTGCCAGCAGTCGGACTAGCGGGATGTCATACGAGCAGTACTTC. The encoded protein is CASSRTSGMSYEQYF.

The sample holds a few counts of this clone. This chain uses TRBV30 with TRBJ1-5, with unresolved D. V was clipped by 1 base and J by 9 bases, with 19 bases between them. The CDR3 is 15 amino acids. Germline CDR1 and CDR2: GTSNPN and SVGIG (reference sequence). The DNA of the CDR3 is TGTGCCTGGAGTGGGAAGGTGGACGCCCAAGGGCCCCAGCATTTT. Translation gives CAWSGKVDAQGPQHF. The whole variable domain, remainder taken from reference TRBV30 and TRBJ1-5, is SQTIHQWPATLVQPVGSPLSLECTVEGTSNPNLYWYRQAAGRGLQLLFYSVGIGQISSEVPQNLSASRPQDRQFILSSKKLLLSDSGFYLCAWSGKVDAQGPQHFGDGTRLSIL.

The chain recombines TRBV7-2 with TRBJ1-1, with D possibly matching TRBD1 (6 bases). Looked up from germline, CDR1 is SGHTA and CDR2 is FQGNSA. CDR3 length equals 16 residues. V lost 4 bases and J lost 1, with 16 bases in between. CDR3 nucleotide sequence: TGTGCCAGCAGCTCAAGGGGGGCCCGGGGGAACACTGAAGCTTTCTTT. This gives the protein CASSSRGARGNTEAFF. The full variable domain, in which reference TRBV7-2 and TRBJ1-1 provide the parts outside the CDR3, is GAGVSQSPSNKVTEKGKDVELRCDPISGHTALYWYRQSLGQGLEFLIYFQGNSAPDKSGLPSDRFSAERTGGSVSTLTIQRTQQEDSAVYLCASSSRGARGNTEAFFGQGTRLTVV.

The chain combines TRBV7-8 with TRBJ1-4, with 7 bases fitting TRBD1. Germline assignment: CDR1 SGHVS and CDR2 FQNEAQ. There are 15 residues in the CDR3. With 4 bases clipped from V and 4 bases from J, the junction kept 6 bases outside the gene matches. The CDR3 is CASSSQTGINEKLFF. As DNA, the CDR3 is TGTGCCAGCAGCTCCCAGACAGGGATTAATGAAAAACTGTTTTTT.

The chain uses TRBV5-6 and TRBJ1-5; the match to TRBD1 covers 7 bases. This CDR3 spans 14 amino acids. CDR1 is SGHDT and CDR2 is YYEEEE in the germline V gene. The V and J ends lost 2 bases and 3 bases, in that order; junction bases with no gene match: 2. This CDR3 reads CASSFGQANQPQHF. In nucleotides, the CDR3 is TGTGCCAGCAGCTTCGGACAGGCCAATCAGCCCCAGCATTTT.

This sequence joins TRBV7-9 and TRBJ2-7; 12 nucleotides agree with TRBD2. After removal of 5 bases from V and 4 bases from J, the junction contained 3 bases not matched to a gene. The CDR3 is 14 amino acids. CDR1 is SEHNR, CDR2 FQNEAQ, per germline (reference sequence). The CDR3 protein is CASSPTSGSYEQYF. The CDR3 DNA reads TGTGCCAGCAGCCCGACTAGCGGGAGTTACGAGCAGTACTTC.

This chain uses TRBV7-9 with TRBJ2-6; D call uncertain. CDR3 length: 16 residues. The V end lost 0 bases, the J end lost 1 base, and 7 bases lay between the germline ends. Germline lookup yields CDR1 SEHNR and CDR2 FQNEAQ (reference sequence). Here the CDR3 reads CASSLALGSGANVLTF. The CDR3 DNA reads TGTGCCAGCAGCTTAGCGTTAGGATCTGGGGCCAACGTCCTGACTTTC.

The J gene is TRBJ2-5, the V gene TRBV4-3, with TRBD2 matching 13 bases. Germline lookup yields CDR1 LGHNA and CDR2 YSLEER. This CDR3 spans 15 amino acids. Trimming at V came to 1 base and at J to 6 bases, leaving 2 bases not matched to a gene. The CDR3 here is CASSQALAGGQTQYF. In DNA, the CDR3 is TGCGCCAGCAGCCAAGCACTAGCGGGAGGGCAGACCCAGTACTTC.

The rearrangement links TRBV14 to TRBJ2-2, with 9 bases fitting TRBD2. The ends lost 4 bases at V and 4 bases at J; junction bases unmatched: 1. The germline V gene has CDR1 SGHDN and CDR2 FVKESK. The CDR3 runs 14 residues. CDR3 sequence: CASSRLAATGELFF. The CDR3 nucleotides read TGTGCCAGCAGCCGACTAGCGGCCACCGGGGAGCTGTTTTTT.